This T cell receptor beta chain originates from a study of T-cell memory formation after mild COVID-19. The CDR3 extends over 13 amino acids. Per germline, CDR1 SGHNT and CDR2 YYREEE (reference sequence). Trimming stripped 0 bases from V and 7 bases from J, with 10 bases between. TCRdb reprocessed the 5' RACE reads with MiXCR, giving one entry per CDR3 protein. The sample has under 250,000 distinct CDR3 sequences; approximately 15% are singletons. The chain recombines TRBV5-4 with TRBJ1-1; D is perhaps TRBD1 (6 bases). The origin of this receptor is an adult woman who had mild COVID-19 (a few samples of this study predate the infection). Cell type and time point are not known. Sequenced: PBMCs or a T cell subset sorted from them (not recorded which). The CDR3 sequence is CASSLEGGNEAFF. CDR3 nucleotide sequence: TGTGCCAGCAGCTTGGAGGGGGGGAATGAAGCTTTCTTT.